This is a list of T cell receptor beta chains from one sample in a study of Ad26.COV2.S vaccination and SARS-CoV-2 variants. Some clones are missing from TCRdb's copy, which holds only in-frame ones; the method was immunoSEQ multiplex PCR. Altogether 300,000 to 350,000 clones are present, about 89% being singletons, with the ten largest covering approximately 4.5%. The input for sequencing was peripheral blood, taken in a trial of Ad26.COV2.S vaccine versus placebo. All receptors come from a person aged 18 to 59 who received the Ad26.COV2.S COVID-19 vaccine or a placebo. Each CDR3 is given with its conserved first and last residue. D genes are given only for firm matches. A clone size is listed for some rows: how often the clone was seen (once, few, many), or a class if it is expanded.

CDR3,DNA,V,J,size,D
CASSLEGGVRYQPQHF,TGTGCCAGCAGCTTAGAAGGGGGGGTAAGATATCAGCCCCAGCATTTT,TRBV7-2,TRBJ1-5,once,-
CASSLEQTQYF,TGTGCCAGCAGTTTAGAACAGACCCAGTACTTC,TRBV12-3/TRBV12-4,TRBJ2-5,-,-
CASSPQGGTDTQYF,TGTGCCAGTAGTCCACAGGGCGGAACAGATACGCAGTATTTT,TRBV19,TRBJ2-3,-,-
CSVDGLAGSYEQYF,TGCAGCGTTGATGGCCTAGCGGGTTCCTACGAGCAGTACTTC,TRBV29-1,TRBJ2-7,-,TRBD2
CASGSWRAQETQYF,TGTGCTAGTGGTTCTTGGAGGGCCCAAGAGACCCAGTACTTC,TRBV12-5,TRBJ2-5,-,-
CASSRVRLGGTDTQYF,TGTGCCAGCAGTAGGGTCCGACTAGGGGGCACAGATACGCAGTATTTT,TRBV7-6,TRBJ2-3,-,-
CASSPGLGAHPTDTQYF,TGCGCCAGCAGTCCAGGACTAGGAGCCCACCCCACAGATACGCAGTATTTT,TRBV23-1,TRBJ2-3,once,TRBD2
CASSLDRGQGETQYF,TGTGCCAGCAGCTTGGACAGGGGGCAAGGAGAGACCCAGTACTTC,TRBV5-4,TRBJ2-5,once,TRBD1
CATSDRDSSSGTQYF,TGTGCCACCAGTGACCGGGACAGCTCCTCGGGGACCCAGTACTTC,TRBV24-1,TRBJ2-5,-,TRBD1
CATQDRVDGYTF,TGTGCCACCCAGGACAGGGTGGACGGCTACACCTTC,TRBV2,TRBJ1-2,once,TRBD1
CASSPGEAGELFF,TGTGCCAGCAGCCCCGGGGAAGCCGGGGAGCTGTTTTTT,TRBV3-1/TRBV3-2,TRBJ2-2,few,-
CASSFPSGGTDTQYF,TGTGCCAGCAGCTTCCCAAGCGGGGGCACAGATACGCAGTATTTT,TRBV5-4,TRBJ2-3,-,TRBD2
CASSLRASSTDTQYF,TGCGCCAGCAGCCTTCGCGCCTCTAGCACAGATACGCAGTATTTT,TRBV5-1,TRBJ2-3,once,-
CASSFTGGQETQYF,TGTGCCAGCAGCTTCACAGGGGGGCAAGAGACCCAGTACTTC,TRBV7-3,TRBJ2-5,-,TRBD1
CASSQGAFSYEQYF,TGTGCCAGCAGCCAAGGGGCATTCTCCTACGAGCAGTACTTC,TRBV14,TRBJ2-7,-,-
CASSVGDNRGEKLFF,TGTGCCAGCAGCGTAGGTGATAACAGGGGAGAAAAACTGTTTTTT,TRBV9,TRBJ1-4,-,TRBD1
CASSSGGSEQYF,TGTGCCAGCAGTTCAGGGGGCTCCGAGCAGTACTTC,TRBV27,TRBJ2-7,-,TRBD1
CASSSIGGAGAEAFF,TGTGCCAGCAGCTCGATAGGGGGCGCGGGAGCTGAAGCTTTCTTT,TRBV11-2,TRBJ1-1,-,TRBD1
CASKPAGSLNTEAFF,TGTGCCAGCAAGCCGGCCGGCAGCTTGAACACTGAAGCTTTCTTT,TRBV25-1,TRBJ1-1,-,-
CASSRGQGDSYNEQFF,TGTGCCAGCAGCCGGGGACAGGGTGACTCCTACAATGAGCAGTTCTTC,TRBV28,TRBJ2-1,-,TRBD1
CASSVEPGVTYEQYF,TGTGCCAGCAGCGTAGAACCGGGGGTCACCTACGAGCAGTACTTC,TRBV9,TRBJ2-7,-,-
CAWSGDRSYSYEQYF,TGTGCCTGGAGTGGAGACAGGAGTTACTCCTACGAGCAGTACTTC,TRBV30,TRBJ2-7,once,-
CASSPGTGSSYEQYF,TGTGCCAGCAGCCCCGGGACGGGGAGCTCCTACGAGCAGTACTTC,TRBV7-9,TRBJ2-7,-,-
CSVVLSGRAKDEQFF,TGCAGCGTTGTTCTTAGCGGGAGGGCCAAGGATGAGCAGTTCTTC,TRBV29-1,TRBJ2-1,-,TRBD2
CSVGDTAYNEQFF,TGCAGCGTTGGTGACACAGCCTACAATGAGCAGTTCTTC,TRBV29-1,TRBJ2-1,-,-
CASSLAGKTYNEQFF,TGTGCCAGCAGCCTAGCGGGAAAAACCTACAATGAGCAGTTCTTC,TRBV3-1/TRBV3-2,TRBJ2-1,-,TRBD2
CASSQDLTSGRGEQYF,TGTGCCAGCAGCCAAGATCTAACTAGCGGGAGGGGCGAGCAGTACTTC,TRBV4-2,TRBJ2-7,-,TRBD2
CASSLSLGGAGTDTQYF,TGTGCCAGCAGTTTATCTCTCGGCGGGGCGGGTACAGATACGCAGTATTTT,TRBV28,TRBJ2-3,-,-
CASSIGGRSTRNQPQHF,TGTGCCAGTAGTATAGGGGGACGGTCGACGCGCAATCAGCCCCAGCATTTT,TRBV19,TRBJ1-5,-,-
CASSVAGGGKSSYNEQFF,TGTGCCAGCAGCGTAGCCGGCGGGGGGAAAAGCTCCTACAATGAGCAGTTCTTC,TRBV9,TRBJ2-1,-,TRBD2
CASSKALQGALYEQYF,TGTGCCAGCAGCAAGGCCCTACAGGGGGCTCTCTACGAGCAGTACTTC,TRBV7-9,TRBJ2-7,once,TRBD1